This T cell receptor beta chain was found in a study of cytomegalovirus exposure and HLA in healthy donors. Looked up from germline, CDR1 is SQVTM and CDR2 is ANQGSEA. This CDR3 region has 13 residues. Trimming removed 7 bases at V and 1 base at J, with 13 bases between. 13 Jbeta primers and 60 Vbeta primers were used for the PCR. Clones were read by immunoSEQ multiplex PCR, and TCRdb kept only the in-frame ones, dropping some. The data hold about 190,000 clones, with about 89% observed a single time. The TCR originated in a young man in good health and CMV-seronegative. Source material: PBMCs. The genes are TRBV29-1 and TRBJ1-1, with a tentative D call TRBD1 (6 bases). CDR3 in amino acids: CSADRTSNTEAFF. The CDR3 DNA is TGCAGCGCTGACAGGACTTCGAACACTGAAGCTTTCTTT.